This T cell receptor beta chain was identified in a study of cytomegalovirus exposure and HLA in healthy donors. Study-level results: It was 150 to 200 TCR beta chains that were listed as cytomegalovirus-associated. For TCR beta chains, V- and J-gene trimming was later linked to a missense DCLRE1C variant. It has been reported that TCR beta sequences accurately predicted the HLA-A and HLA-B alleles of most subjects.

Trimming took 0 bases from V and 4 from J, leaving 12 bases between them. CDR1 and CDR2 from the germline V gene are SEHNR and FQNEAQ (reference sequence). This CDR3 region has 15 residues. Primers for the PCR totalled 60 Vbeta and 13 Jbeta. Sequenced by immunoSEQ multiplex PCR; TCRdb stores in-frame clones only, minus some. Here the sample spans under 150,000 clones, around 78% being singletons. To note about this clone: The target antigen is unknown.

This receptor was taken from a woman in her thirties or forties in good health and CMV-seropositive. Sequenced sample: PBMCs. The chain is built from TRBV7-9 and TRBJ1-2; D not resolved. In DNA form, the CDR3 reads TGTGCCAGCAGCTTAGCGGTGGGCAGATCCTATGGCTACACCTTC. The encoded protein is CASSLAVGRSYGYTF.